A selection of T cell receptor beta chains follows, all from one sample in a study of blood T cells in healthy people across ages. One entry per CDR3 protein results from TCRdb running MiXCR on the 5' RACE reads. The table lists over 1,300,000 distinct CDR3 sequences, 59% of them singletons, with under 8.5% in the top ten. The sequenced sample consisted of blood. The origin of the receptors is a man between 18 and 29 years old in good health. Each CDR3 is given with its conserved first and last residue. The order of the fields is clone size, J gene, V gene, D gene, CDR3 protein, CDR3 DNA. D genes are given only for firm matches. Where a row states a size, it is once, few, many or the class of an expanded clone; other rows omit it.

clone size: -; J gene: TRBJ2-7; V gene: TRBV5-1; D gene: -; CDR3 protein: CASSLVGASISYEQYF; CDR3 DNA: TGCGCCAGCAGCTTGGTGGGGGCAAGTATCTCCTACGAGCAGTACTTC
clone size: -; J gene: TRBJ2-1; V gene: TRBV29-1; D gene: -; CDR3 protein: CSVEDNWQVTYNEQFF; CDR3 DNA: TGCAGCGTTGAAGATAACTGGCAGGTCACCTACAATGAGCAGTTCTTC
clone size: few; J gene: TRBJ2-7; V gene: TRBV10-3; D gene: TRBD2; CDR3 protein: CAISASSGSSYEQYF; CDR3 DNA: TGTGCCATCAGTGCCTCTAGCGGGAGCTCCTACGAGCAGTACTTC
clone size: -; J gene: TRBJ2-2; V gene: TRBV27; D gene: -; CDR3 protein: CASYGLADTGELFF; CDR3 DNA: TGTGCCAGCTATGGACTGGCGGACACCGGGGAGCTGTTTTTT
clone size: -; J gene: TRBJ2-7; V gene: TRBV5-1; D gene: TRBD1; CDR3 protein: CASSRDRGEGEQYF; CDR3 DNA: TGCGCCAGCAGCCGGGACAGGGGAGAGGGCGAGCAGTACTTC
clone size: -; J gene: TRBJ2-6; V gene: TRBV4-1; D gene: -; CDR3 protein: CASSQVASGANVLTF; CDR3 DNA: TGCGCCAGCAGCCAAGTCGCTTCTGGGGCCAACGTCCTGACTTTC
clone size: -; J gene: TRBJ2-3; V gene: TRBV2; D gene: TRBD1; CDR3 protein: CASSALGQDTDTQYF; CDR3 DNA: TGTGCCAGCAGTGCCCTTGGACAGGACACAGATACGCAGTATTTT
clone size: -; J gene: TRBJ2-7; V gene: TRBV12-3/TRBV12-4; D gene: TRBD1; CDR3 protein: CASSLVGQGVREQYF; CDR3 DNA: TGTGCCAGCAGTTTGGTGGGACAGGGGGTGAGGGAGCAGTACTTC
clone size: -; J gene: TRBJ2-7; V gene: TRBV4-1; D gene: -; CDR3 protein: CASSQVISEGSSYEQYF; CDR3 DNA: TGCGCCAGCAGCCAAGTTATTTCGGAGGGCAGCTCCTACGAGCAGTACTTC
clone size: -; J gene: TRBJ2-4; V gene: TRBV7-6; D gene: -; CDR3 protein: CASSVTGAGEQYF; CDR3 DNA: TGTGCCAGCAGCGTCACAGGGGCGGGGGAGCAGTACTTC
clone size: -; J gene: TRBJ2-4; V gene: TRBV9; D gene: TRBD2; CDR3 protein: CASSPLGRGEEQYF; CDR3 DNA: TGTGCCAGCAGCCCACTGGGGCGGGGGGAAGAGCAGTACTTC
clone size: -; J gene: TRBJ2-7; V gene: TRBV6-2/TRBV6-3; D gene: -; CDR3 protein: CASSRPEQGPPYEQYF; CDR3 DNA: TGTGCCAGCAGCAGACCGGAACAGGGTCCTCCCTACGAGCAGTACTTC
clone size: -; J gene: TRBJ2-7; V gene: TRBV7-9; D gene: -; CDR3 protein: CASSHRGGPEEQYF; CDR3 DNA: TGTGCCAGCAGCCACCGCGGGGGCCCCGAGGAGCAGTACTTC
clone size: -; J gene: TRBJ2-1; V gene: TRBV15; D gene: TRBD1; CDR3 protein: CATSSGQGDGNEQFF; CDR3 DNA: TGTGCCACCAGCTCGGGACAGGGAGATGGCAATGAGCAGTTCTTC
clone size: -; J gene: TRBJ2-7; V gene: TRBV27; D gene: TRBD1; CDR3 protein: CASSRDRGNEQYF; CDR3 DNA: TGTGCCAGCAGCCGAGACAGGGGTAACGAGCAGTACTTC
clone size: few; J gene: TRBJ2-3; V gene: TRBV11-2; D gene: -; CDR3 protein: CASSLDLGSSTDTQYF; CDR3 DNA: TGTGCCAGCAGCTTAGATCTGGGGTCGAGTACAGATACGCAGTATTTT
clone size: once; J gene: TRBJ2-7; V gene: TRBV7-8; D gene: -; CDR3 protein: CASQRWEDYEQYF; CDR3 DNA: TGTGCCAGCCAAAGGTGGGAAGACTACGAGCAGTACTTC
clone size: -; J gene: TRBJ1-5; V gene: TRBV7-2; D gene: -; CDR3 protein: CASSLGQTSNQPQHF; CDR3 DNA: TGTGCCAGCAGCTTAGGTCAGACCTCCAATCAGCCCCAGCATTTT
clone size: -; J gene: TRBJ2-7; V gene: TRBV5-1; D gene: -; CDR3 protein: CASSLSLADSYNEQYF; CDR3 DNA: TGCGCCAGCAGCTTGTCGCTAGCCGACTCCTACAATGAGCAGTACTTC
clone size: -; J gene: TRBJ2-4; V gene: TRBV6-6; D gene: TRBD1; CDR3 protein: CASSYSNGPGQGNIQYF; CDR3 DNA: TGTGCCAGCAGTTACTCTAATGGGCCGGGACAGGGAAACATTCAGTACTTC
clone size: -; J gene: TRBJ1-1; V gene: TRBV2; D gene: -; CDR3 protein: CASSRQIRNTEAFF; CDR3 DNA: TGTGCCAGCAGCCGCCAGATCAGGAACACTGAAGCTTTCTTT
clone size: -; J gene: TRBJ2-2; V gene: TRBV5-4; D gene: TRBD1; CDR3 protein: CASSFGQGGTGELFF; CDR3 DNA: TGTGCCAGCAGCTTCGGACAGGGCGGTACCGGGGAGCTGTTTTTT
clone size: -; J gene: TRBJ2-1; V gene: TRBV7-2; D gene: -; CDR3 protein: CASSLAWDGRSYNEQFF; CDR3 DNA: TGTGCCAGCAGCTTAGCGTGGGACGGACGCTCCTACAATGAGCAGTTCTTC
clone size: -; J gene: TRBJ2-3; V gene: TRBV10-1; D gene: -; CDR3 protein: CASSRIITDTQYF; CDR3 DNA: TGCGCCAGCAGTCGAATTATCACAGATACGCAGTATTTT
clone size: -; J gene: TRBJ1-5; V gene: TRBV20-1; D gene: -; CDR3 protein: CSARVGPSPQHF; CDR3 DNA: TGCAGTGCTAGAGTGGGCCCGTCGCCCCAGCATTTT
clone size: -; J gene: TRBJ2-1; V gene: TRBV19; D gene: TRBD2; CDR3 protein: CASSQRGQALNNEQFF; CDR3 DNA: TGTGCCAGTAGCCAGCGGGGCCAAGCCCTTAACAATGAGCAGTTCTTC